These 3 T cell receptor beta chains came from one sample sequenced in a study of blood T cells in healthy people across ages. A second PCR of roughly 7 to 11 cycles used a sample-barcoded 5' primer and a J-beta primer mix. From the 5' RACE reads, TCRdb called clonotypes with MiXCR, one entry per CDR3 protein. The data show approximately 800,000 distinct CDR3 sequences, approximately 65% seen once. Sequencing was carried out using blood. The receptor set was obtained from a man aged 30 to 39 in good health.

CDR3 protein: CASTHQETQYF. CDR3 bases: TGTGCCAGCACGCACCAAGAGACCCAGTACTTC. The J gene is TRBJ2-5, the V gene TRBV6-2 or TRBV6-3; D not certain. The CDR3 sequence is 11 residues long. Trimming pared 7 bases from V and 0 bases from J, leaving 3 bases between. CDR1 MNHEY and CDR2 SVGEGT come from the germline V gene.

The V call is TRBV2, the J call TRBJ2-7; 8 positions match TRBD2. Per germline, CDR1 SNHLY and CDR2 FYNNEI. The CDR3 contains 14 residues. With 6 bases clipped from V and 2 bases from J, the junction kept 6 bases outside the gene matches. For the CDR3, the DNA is TGTGCCAGCAGAGAGAGCGGGGGACCCTACGAGCAGTACTTC. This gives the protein CASRESGGPYEQYF. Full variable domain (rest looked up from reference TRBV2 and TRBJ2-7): EPEVTQTPSHQVTQMGQEVILRCVPISNHLYFYWYRQILGQKVEFLVSFYNNEISEKSEIFDDQFSVERPDGSNFTLKIRSTKLEDSAMYFCASRESGGPYEQYFGPGTRLTVT.

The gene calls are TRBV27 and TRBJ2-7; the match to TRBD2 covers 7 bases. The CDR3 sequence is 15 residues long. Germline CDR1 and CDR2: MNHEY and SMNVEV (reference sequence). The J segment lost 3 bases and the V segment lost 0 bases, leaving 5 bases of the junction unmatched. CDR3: CASSLSPGGVYEQYF. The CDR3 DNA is TGTGCCAGCAGTTTATCTCCGGGGGGAGTCTACGAGCAGTACTTC.